One and the same sample provided the 19 T cell receptor beta chains below, sequenced in a study of T-cell reconstitution after alpha-beta-depleted transplantation in children. During its preparation, the TCRbeta library received unique molecular identifiers. In TCRdb, the PCR reads were re-called with MiXCR into one record per CDR3 protein. This repertoire shows about a million distinct CDR3 sequences, about 29% found once; its top ten account for around 30%. The sequencing here drew on PBMCs, mostly from graft donor cells, taken 360 days after TCRalphabeta/CD19-depleted stem cell transplant. These receptors were collected from a boy younger than two who had a stem cell transplant for SCID, so the T cells may come from the graft donor.

This CDR3 reads CSAILPLRAVEAFF. The CDR3 DNA reads TGCAGTGCGATACTCCCCCTCAGGGCGGTGGAAGCTTTCTTT. The J gene is TRBJ1-1, the V gene TRBV20-1; a weak D match, TRBD1 (5 bases). CDR1 is DFQATT and CDR2 is SNEGSKA in the germline V gene (reference sequence). There are 14 residues in the CDR3. Trimming removed 6 bases at V and 8 bases at J, with 22 bases between.

This clonotype was observed a handful of times. CDR3 amino acids: CASSPRELQETQYF. The CDR3 nucleotides are TGTGCCAGCAGCCCTCGGGAACTACAAGAGACCCAGTACTTC. V and J are TRBV7-9 and TRBJ2-5; D is perhaps TRBD2 (5 bases). With 5 bases removed from V and 2 bases from J, the gap between germline ends came to 12 bases. Germline CDR1 is SEHNR and CDR2 is FQNEAQ (reference sequence). The CDR3 consists of 14 residues.

This clonotype has a count of ten or more. The chain joins TRBV5-1 to TRBJ2-2; D unresolved. From germline, CDR1 is SGHRS and CDR2 YFSETQ. The CDR3 length is 14 residues. V was shortened by 2 bases and J by 1 base, with 6 bases between the two germline ends. Here the CDR3 DNA reads TGCGCCAGCAGCTTACCCGGGAACACCGGGGAGCTGTTTTTT. Its translation is CASSLPGNTGELFF.

This clonotype came up a few times. The chain combines TRBV7-9 with TRBJ2-5; possible D gene TRBD1, 5 bases. Germline-derived CDR1 and CDR2 are SEHNR and FQNEAQ (reference sequence). Trimming took off 1 base at V and 6 bases at J, with 12 bases between the two ends. The CDR3 spans 14 residues. The CDR3 bases are TGTGCCAGCAGCTTAGGCGGCAGGGCCCAGACCCAGTACTTC. This codes for CASSLGGRAQTQYF.

Notes on this clonotype: A much bigger clone sits one base away, suggesting this may be a read error. The V call is TRBV28, the J call TRBJ2-4; 7 bases align to TRBD2. Germline V gene data show CDR1 as MDHEN and CDR2 as SYDVKM. This CDR3 contains 14 residues. The V segment lost 1 base and the J segment 9 bases; nucleotides outside the gene matches: 6. The CDR3 sequence: CASSLFRGDSIQYF. Written as DNA, the CDR3 is TGTGCCAGCAGTTTATTTCGGGGGGATAGCATTCAGTACTTC. Full variable domain (rest looked up from reference TRBV28 and TRBJ2-4): DVKVTQSSRYLVKRTGEKVFLECVQDMDHENMFWYRQDPGLGLRLIYFSYDVKMKEKGDIPEGYSVSREKKERFSLILESASTNQTSMYLCASSLFRGDSIQYFGAGTRLSVL.

This clonotype was detected only a few times. This chain joins TRBV21-1 and TRBJ2-5. TRBV21-1 is a listed pseudogene. The CDR3 extends over 14 amino acids. The CDR3: CASSNRNMEETQYF. For the CDR3, the DNA is TGTGCCAGCAGCAATCGAAACATGGAAGAGACCCAGTACTTC.

In this sample, this clonotype turned up a few times. The CDR3 reads CATSRQAGGRNQPQHF. As DNA, the CDR3 is TGTGCCACCAGCAGACAAGCGGGGGGCCGGAATCAGCCCCAGCATTTT. The V call is TRBV15, the J call TRBJ1-5; D might be TRBD1 (6 bases). The CDR3 extends over 16 amino acids. Deletions cut 2 bases from V and 4 bases from J, with 15 bases between. CDR1 is LNHNV, CDR2 YYDKDF, per germline (reference sequence). The variable domain in full, with the rest retrieved from reference TRBV15 and TRBJ1-5, is DAMVIQNPRYQVTQFGKPVTLSCSQTLNHNVMYWYQQKSSQAPKLLFHYYDKDFNNEADTPDNFQSRRPNTSFCFLDIRSPGLGDTAMYLCATSRQAGGRNQPQHFGDGTRLSIL.

In this sample, this clonotype turned up a few times. The chain uses TRBV5-1 and TRBJ1-1; 8 nucleotides line up with TRBD1. CDR3 size: 15 residues. With V trimmed by 1 base and J by 7 bases, 9 bases remained unmatched. Germline CDR1 is SGHRS and CDR2 is YFSETQ. Here the CDR3 DNA reads TGCGCCAGCAGCTTGCGGGGGACAGGCGGGGATGAAGCTTTCTTT. Amino acid sequence: CASSLRGTGGDEAFF.

The J gene is TRBJ2-7, the V gene TRBV27; no definite D call. Germline V gene lookup returns CDR1 MNHEY and CDR2 SMNVEV (reference sequence). The CDR3 sequence is 15 residues long. The ends were cut back, 3 bases at V and 3 bases at J, with 15 bases in the middle. The CDR3 nucleotides are TGTGCCAGCAGTTTTCGCCGCGTCGGATTCTACGAGCAGTACTTC. Amino acid sequence: CASSFRRVGFYEQYF.

The J gene is TRBJ1-6, the V gene TRBV4-1; D is unclear. V was trimmed by 4 bases and J by 10 bases, leaving 11 bases between them. The CDR3 is made up of 13 amino acids. The V gene's germline CDR1 is MGHRA and CDR2 YSYEKL. The CDR3 sequence: CASSPGPDSPLHF. The CDR3 nucleotides read TGCGCCAGCAGCCCCGGACCAGACTCACCCCTCCACTTT.

This clonotype occurred a few times. The genes are TRBV7-9 and TRBJ1-1, with D possibly matching TRBD1 (6 bases). The CDR3 is made up of 13 amino acids. V was shortened by 2 bases and J by 4 bases, with 8 bases between the two germline ends. CDR1 is SEHNR, CDR2 FQNEAQ, per germline (reference sequence). In DNA form, the CDR3 reads TGTGCCAGCAGCTTATCCAGGGGCACTGAAGCTTTCTTT. It translates to CASSLSRGTEAFF.

J is TRBJ2-1 and V is TRBV19; perhaps D is TRBD1 or TRBD2 (5 bases each). Germline V lookup: CDR1 LNHDA, CDR2 SQIVND (reference sequence). V lost 0 bases and J 0 bases, leaving 9 bases between the germline ends. This CDR3 has 16 amino acids. This CDR3 is CASSIDGTSSYNEQFF. CDR3 bases: TGTGCCAGTAGTATAGATGGGACCTCCTCCTACAATGAGCAGTTCTTC.

The chain uses TRBV3-1 and TRBJ2-7; a possible D gene is TRBD1 (7 bases). Germline V lookup: CDR1 LGHDT, CDR2 YNNKEL (reference sequence). The CDR3 covers 17 residues. Deletions cut 0 bases from V and 0 bases from J, with 15 bases between. The DNA of the CDR3 is TGTGCCAGCAGCCAAGACGGGCGGGGACAGCGCTCCTACGAGCAGTACTTC. This sequence encodes CASSQDGRGQRSYEQYF.

The count of this clonotype is one. The chain combines TRBV7-9 with TRBJ1-4; a possible D gene is TRBD1 (5 bases). This CDR3 spans 13 amino acids. Germline assignment: CDR1 SEHNR and CDR2 FQNEAQ (reference sequence). The V gene lost 10 bases and the J gene lost 3 bases, with 12 bases spanning the gap. This chain's CDR3 is CAIPRGANEKLFF. CDR3 bases: TGTGCCATCCCCCGGGGGGCTAATGAAAAACTGTTTTTT.

The chain combines TRBV10-2 with TRBJ2-2, with 8 bases matching TRBD1. Germline V gene lookup returns CDR1 WSHSY and CDR2 SAAADI. This CDR3 is 15 amino acids long. J lost 5 bases, V lost 6 bases, and 8 bases had no gene match. CDR3 protein: CASREGQVGTGELFF. In DNA, the CDR3 is TGCGCCAGCAGAGAGGGACAGGTCGGGACCGGGGAGCTGTTTTTT.

The J gene is TRBJ2-5, the V gene TRBV18; D is uncertain. Per the germline V gene, CDR1 is KGHSH and CDR2 is LQKENI. This CDR3 spans 13 amino acids. The V end lost 6 bases, the J end lost 3 bases, and 11 bases lay between the germline ends. The DNA for the CDR3 is TGTGCCAGCTCCGCACAGACCAAAGAGACCCAGTACTTC. Its translation is CASSAQTKETQYF. The complete variable domain, with remaining parts taken from reference TRBV18 and TRBJ2-5, reads NAGVMQNPRHLVRRRGQEARLRCSPMKGHSHVYWYRQLPEEGLKFMVYLQKENIIDESGMPKERFSAEFPKEGPSILRIQQVVRGDSAAYFCASSAQTKETQYFGPGTRLLVL.

There are a few counts of this clonotype. This chain uses TRBV28 with TRBJ2-6; D possibly corresponds to TRBD2 (6 bases). Germline-derived CDR1 and CDR2 are MDHEN and SYDVKM. This CDR3 contains 15 residues. V was cut by 5 bases and J by 2 bases, with 10 bases left in between. CDR3 DNA sequence: TGTGCCAGCAGTGGGGGAGGAGCTGGGGCCAACGTCCTGACTTTC. Translation gives CASSGGGAGANVLTF.

There are a few counts of this clonotype. This chain links TRBV4-1 with TRBJ2-7, with D possibly TRBD1 on 6 matching bases. In germline, CDR1 is MGHRA, CDR2 YSYEKL. This CDR3 has 16 residues. V was shortened by 1 base and J by 3 bases, with 16 bases between the two germline ends. The CDR3: CASSQGGRAGLYEQYF. CDR3 bases: TGCGCCAGCAGCCAAGGGGGGCGGGCAGGACTCTACGAGCAGTACTTC.

This clonotype has just a few counts. This rearrangement joins TRBV4-1 to TRBJ1-1; the match to TRBD1 covers 11 bases. Unmatched junction bases numbered 16, after V lost 4 bases and J lost 3 bases. The CDR3 has 19 amino acids. The V gene's germline CDR1 is MGHRA and CDR2 YSYEKL. The DNA of the CDR3 is TGCGCCAGCAGCCTCCGGGACAGGGGGATTTCCTATGTGGACACTGAAGCTTTCTTT. The encoded protein is CASSLRDRGISYVDTEAFF.